This T cell receptor (beta chain) was sequenced in a study of shared clonotypes between healthy human individuals. Findings and limits, study-wide: A handful of donors showed sharing of about 4.6% of naive CD4 clonotypes. Lower generation probabilities were found for non-shared clonotypes than for those shared by all four donors.

This CDR3 has 16 amino acids. Germline assignment: CDR1 MDHEN and CDR2 SYDVKM. V shed 1 base and J shed 0 bases, with 11 bases lying between them. The authors' processing: Quality scores were absent from the junction-only immunoSEQ sequences, so filtering differed. Clones were sequenced by immunoSEQ multiplex PCR, and TCRdb holds only the in-frame ones, with some missing. V and J calls and clone size are given by that table; D and trimming were obtained from the DNA. This table has fewer than 2.5 million clones, over 85% appearing once. Notes on this clone: Its antigen is as yet unknown.

Partitioning of CD4+ cells yielded a CD45RA+ naive subset and a CD45RA-negative memory subset. V gene TRBV28 combines with J gene TRBJ2-3, with D uncertain. The sample was naive CD4+ T cells from PBMCs. The subset is: CD45RA+ positively selected. The receptor was isolated from a man aged 18 to 30 in good health. Some clones in this sample may be carry-over from other donors' samples. The CDR3 region has the DNA TGTGCCAGCAGTTTATTCCGTCAAGCTAGCACAGATACGCAGTATTTT. Translated: CASSLFRQASTDTQYF.